This T cell receptor (beta chain) was found in a study of T cell repertoires in ileal Crohn's disease. Study-wide findings and caveats: Clonality above 26.8% at surgery always came with endoscopic recurrence. Compared with CD4 T cells, sorted CD8 cells carried more expanded clones. Active smokers at surgery had more clonal expansions than non-smokers.

The trim removed 5 bases at V and 6 bases at J, leaving 3 bases unmatched. The germline CDR1 and CDR2 sequences are SQVTM and ANQGSEA. The CDR3 totals 13 residues. Per sample, roughly 530 nanograms of biopsy DNA were TCRB immunosequenced. Assay used: immunoSEQ multiplex PCR; TCRdb lists only in-frame clones, some missing. The top ten hold approximately 2% of the sample, which has 55,000 to 65,000 clones, around nine tenths seen once. Described time point: neoterminal ileum biopsy at postoperative endoscopy, about 6 months after surgery. Points on this clone: The antigen is undetermined.

Sequencing was performed on ileal tissue. The J gene is TRBJ1-5, the V gene TRBV29-1; TRBD1 matches 11 bases. The TCR comes from an adult with Crohn's disease. CDR3 DNA: TGCAGCGTTTGGACAGGGGGCCTTCAGCCCCAGCATTTT. Its translation: CSVWTGGLQPQHF.